This is a list of T cell receptor beta chains from one sample in a study of cytotoxic CD8 clonotypes in ibrutinib-treated CLL. The repertoire was sequenced with immunoSEQ multiplex PCR; TCRdb's copy has only in-frame clones and lacks some. The sample records about 200,000 clones, just over 70% being singletons. This material consisted of PBMCs, taken after 12 months of ibrutinib treatment. The receptors were sampled from a human donor with chronic lymphocytic leukemia. Both conserved end residues are part of each CDR3. The D gene is left open where the match is weak. For some rows the clone size is stated as once, few or many, or as a class when expanded; others skip it.

d_gene	v_gene	j_gene	abundance	CDR3nt	CDR3aa
-	TRBV29-1	TRBJ2-5	-	TGCAGCGTTGTTCCTCCCAGGGGACTCCAAGAGACCCAGTACTTC	CSVVPPRGLQETQYF
-	TRBV5-6	TRBJ1-4	-	TGTGCCACTTCGACAGCCTCTAATGAAAAACTGTTTTTT	CATSTASNEKLFF
TRBD1	TRBV5-1	TRBJ2-1	-	TGCGCCAGCTTCGGAGGGGACAGGGGGACCAATGAGCAGTTCTTC	CASFGGDRGTNEQFF
TRBD2	TRBV7-2	TRBJ2-1	-	TGTGCCAGCAGCTTAGCCACTAGCGCCAATGAGCAGTTCTTC	CASSLATSANEQFF
-	TRBV9	TRBJ2-7	-	TGTGCCAGCAGCGATCCACGGGGGACAGCACCCTACGAGCAGTACTTC	CASSDPRGTAPYEQYF
-	TRBV30	TRBJ1-2	few	TGTGCCGGCGAGGAACAGCTTAACTATGGCTACACCTTC	CAGEEQLNYGYTF
TRBD1	TRBV7-3	TRBJ2-7	few	TGTGCCAGCAGCCTCGGGACAGGGGGCGAAGGGTCCTACGAGCAGTACTTC	CASSLGTGGEGSYEQYF
TRBD1	TRBV28	TRBJ1-6	-	TGTGCCAGCAGTACGGGACAGCTTTATAATTCACCCCTCCACTTT	CASSTGQLYNSPLHF
TRBD1	TRBV6-5	TRBJ1-1	many	TGTGCCAGCAGTTACGACAACAGGGGGAACACTGAAGCTTTCTTT	CASSYDNRGNTEAFF
TRBD2	TRBV18	TRBJ2-5	-	TGTGCCAGCTCATATCCAGCGGGAGCAGAGACCCAGTACTTC	CASSYPAGAETQYF
-	TRBV6-6	TRBJ2-1	few	TGTGCCAGCCTTCGGTCGCGGAGCTCCTACAATGAGCAGTTCTTC	CASLRSRSSYNEQFF
TRBD2	TRBV28	TRBJ2-7	-	TGTGCCAGCAGTTCTACCGGGACTAGCGGGAGGGTCTACGAGCAGTACTTC	CASSSTGTSGRVYEQYF
-	TRBV9	TRBJ2-5	-	TGTGCCAGCAGCGCGGGCCAGGGTGGAGGGAGCAAGACCCAGTACTTC	CASSAGQGGGSKTQYF
-	TRBV19	TRBJ1-2	-	TGTGCCAGTAGTATAGTCGCAGGGACGAATAACTATGGCTACACCTTC	CASSIVAGTNNYGYTF
-	TRBV7-8	TRBJ1-1	-	TGTGCCAGCAGCCGCAATTGGGGGAGGTCGGCTGAAGCTTTCTTT	CASSRNWGRSAEAFF
TRBD1	TRBV30	TRBJ2-5	-	TGTGCCTGGAGTGTACAGGGGGAGACCCAGTACTTC	CAWSVQGETQYF